Described below is a single T cell receptor (beta chain) sequence and its context. Sequencing used immunoSEQ multiplex PCR; TCRdb keeps in-frame clones, though not all of them. The sample contains roughly 7,500 clones, approximately 70% of which appear only once. This sample was included in a study of neoadjuvant anti-PD-1 for oral cavity cancer. Noted time point: after neoadjuvant nivolumab, at surgical resection. This CDR3 has 15 residues. V was trimmed by 2 bases and J by 0 bases, leaving 9 bases between them. The germline V gene has CDR1 SGHDT and CDR2 YYEEEE. This sequence originates from a person aged 35-79 years with oral cavity squamous cell carcinoma. The chain has TRBV5-6 and TRBJ1-5; unclear D gene. The sequencing used PBMCs, collected after nivolumab (anti-PD-1) treatment. The CDR3 sequence is CASSLGVNSNQPQHF. CDR3 DNA: TGTGCCAGCAGCTTAGGAGTTAATAGCAATCAGCCCCAGCATTTT.